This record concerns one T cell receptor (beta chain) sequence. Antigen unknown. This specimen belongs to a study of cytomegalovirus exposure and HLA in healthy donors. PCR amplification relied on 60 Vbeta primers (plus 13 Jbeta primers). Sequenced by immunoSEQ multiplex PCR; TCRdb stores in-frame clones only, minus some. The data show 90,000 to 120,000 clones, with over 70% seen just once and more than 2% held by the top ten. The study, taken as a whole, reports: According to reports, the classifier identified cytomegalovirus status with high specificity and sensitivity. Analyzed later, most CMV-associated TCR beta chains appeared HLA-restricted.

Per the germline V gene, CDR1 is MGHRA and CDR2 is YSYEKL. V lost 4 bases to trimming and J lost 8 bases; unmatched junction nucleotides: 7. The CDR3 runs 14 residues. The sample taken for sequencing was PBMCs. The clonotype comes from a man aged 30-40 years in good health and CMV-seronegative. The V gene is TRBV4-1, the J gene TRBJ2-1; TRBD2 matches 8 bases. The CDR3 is CASSLPSGWDEQFF. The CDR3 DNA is TGCGCCAGCAGCCTGCCTAGCGGGTGGGATGAGCAGTTCTTC.